One sample yielded the 22 T cell receptor beta chains listed below, sequenced in a study of shared T cell receptors in the human thymus. Produced via immunoSEQ multiplex PCR; TCRdb's table is partial and in-frame only. The sample lists hundreds of thousands of clones; over 75% were seen once. These data are also associated with another study on human thymus T cells.

The specimen was thymocytes. The receptors were gathered from a boy less than two years old with a congenital heart defect.

This clone was seen a single time. The rearrangement links TRBV9 to TRBJ2-2; TRBD1 might be the D (6 bases). This CDR3 has 16 amino acids. Germline lookup yields CDR1 SGDLS and CDR2 YYNGEE. Trimming pared 4 bases from V and 4 bases from J, leaving 17 bases between. This CDR3 reads CASSSTPQGTTGELFF. The CDR3 bases are TGTGCCAGCAGCTCCACCCCACAGGGTACCACCGGGGAGCTGTTTTTT.

In its sample, this clone was seen a few times. The J gene is TRBJ2-3, the V gene TRBV15, with D tentatively TRBD2 (7 bases). The germline CDR1 and CDR2 sequences are LNHNV and YYDKDF (reference sequence). V shed 3 bases and J shed 1 base, with 11 bases lying between them. The CDR3 totals 15 residues. CDR3: CATSRRGRGTDTQYF. Written as DNA, the CDR3 is TGTGCCACCAGCAGGCGGGGGCGCGGCACAGATACGCAGTATTTT.

J is TRBJ1-5 and V is TRBV19; D is possibly TRBD1 (5 bases). Trimming took off 3 bases at V and 6 bases at J, with 15 bases between the two ends. The germline V gene has CDR1 LNHDA and CDR2 SQIVND (reference sequence). The CDR3 consists of 15 residues. CDR3 in DNA: TGTGCCAGTAGTATCTGGGGGGGAGAGGGTCAGCCCCAGCATTTT. The encoded protein is CASSIWGGEGQPQHF.

This clone was picked up one time. V and J are TRBV9 and TRBJ1-4; no definite D call. CDR1 SGDLS and CDR2 YYNGEE come from the germline V gene. The CDR3 runs to 15 residues. Trimming took off 0 bases at V and 14 bases at J, with 20 bases between the two ends. Here the CDR3 reads CASSVGPGRKARLFF. DNA of the CDR3: TGTGCCAGCAGCGTAGGACCAGGCCGAAAGGCCCGGCTGTTTTTT.

The chain has TRBV21-1 and TRBJ2-7; no check of the table's D call, TRBD2, against the DNA was made. TRBV21-1 is a pseudogene locus. The CDR3 sequence is 13 residues long. The chain's CDR3 is CASSKGLSYEQYF. The DNA of the CDR3 is TGTGCCAGCAGCAAAGGACTTTCCTACGAGCAGTACTTC.

CDR3 nucleotides: TGTGCCATCAGGGCAGGGGTTAACTATGGCTACACCTTC. It codes for CAIRAGVNYGYTF. The chain carries TRBV10-3 and TRBJ1-2, with a possible D match to TRBD1 (6 bases). The CDR3 runs to 13 residues. The V end lost 6 bases, the J end lost 1 base, and 9 bases lay between the germline ends. Germline V gives CDR1 ENHRY, CDR2 SYGVKD.

CDR3 sequence: CASSTPRVSYNEQFF. In DNA form, the CDR3 reads TGTGCCAGTAGTACACCCAGGGTATCCTACAATGAGCAGTTCTTC. The chain joins TRBV19 to TRBJ2-1, with D possibly matching TRBD1 (5 bases). The ends were cut back, 4 bases at V and 1 base at J, with 11 bases in the middle. The CDR3 length is 15 residues. CDR1 LNHDA and CDR2 SQIVND come from the germline V gene (reference sequence).

The rearrangement uses TRBV30 and TRBJ2-2; D unclear. This CDR3 contains 15 residues. From germline, CDR1 is GTSNPN and CDR2 SVGIG (reference sequence). V was clipped by 7 bases and J by 3 bases, with 18 bases between them. The CDR3, as DNA: TGTGCCTTGTCGGGTATCGGGTCGGACACCGGGGAGCTGTTTTTT. It yields the protein CALSGIGSDTGELFF. The full variable domain, completed using reference TRBV30 and TRBJ2-2, is SQTIHQWPATLVQPVGSPLSLECTVEGTSNPNLYWYRQAAGRGLQLLFYSVGIGQISSEVPQNLSASRPQDRQFILSSKKLLLSDSGFYLCALSGIGSDTGELFFGEGSRLTVL.

The chain is built from TRBV13 and TRBJ2-5, with 7 bases matching TRBD1. CDR1 and CDR2 from the germline V gene are PRHDT and FYEKMQ (reference sequence). This CDR3 is 17 amino acids long. With 5 bases clipped from V and 0 bases from J, the junction kept 12 bases outside the gene matches. CDR3 loop: CASSPTIPDRDQETQYF. For the CDR3, the DNA is TGTGCCAGCAGCCCGACGATCCCCGACAGGGACCAAGAGACCCAGTACTTC.

The V and J genes are TRBV14 and TRBJ2-7; D is perhaps TRBD1 (6 bases). Between the trimmed V and J ends, which lost 2 bases and 4 bases, there was a span of 15 bases. CDR1 and CDR2 from the germline V gene are SGHDN and FVKESK. The CDR3 is made up of 15 amino acids. CDR3 amino acids: CASSQRGTQGYEQYF. Here the CDR3 DNA reads TGTGCCAGCAGCCAAAGGGGGACCCAGGGATACGAGCAGTACTTC.

This chain links TRBV4-2 with TRBJ1-5; 8 positions agree with TRBD1. The length of the CDR3 is 16 residues. The V gene's germline CDR1 is LGHNA and CDR2 YNFKEQ. The V gene end was trimmed by 0 bases and the J gene end by 4 bases; junction bases not matched to a gene: 5. DNA of the CDR3: TGTGCCAGCAGCCAAGAGACCGGGACAGGAAATCAGCCCCAGCATTTT. This sequence encodes CASSQETGTGNQPQHF.

This clone was recorded once. The sample contains more than one DNA sequence encoding this CDR3. The chain employs TRBV4-3 and TRBJ2-1, with TRBD1 matching over 9 bases. The CDR3 contains 19 residues. The V gene end was trimmed by 1 base and the J gene end by 2 bases; junction bases not matched to a gene: 12. Germline-derived CDR1 and CDR2 are LGHNA and YSLEER. The DNA of the CDR3 is TGCGCCAGCAGCCAAGTAGGAACAGGGGGCGTCCACCCCTACAATGAGCAGTTCTTC. Protein: CASSQVGTGGVHPYNEQFF.

With respect to this clone: It is unclear where the CDR3 begins or ends on the DNA, so no DNA is shown, and the CDR3 is as TCRdb lists it. The chain's CDR3 is CASSFLWTYGYTF. The rearrangement joins TRBV7-2 to TRBJ1-2. The CDR3 is made up of 13 amino acids, end residues included. CDR1 SGHTA and CDR2 FQGNSA come from the germline V gene.

This rearrangement joins TRBV19 to TRBJ2-2; D perhaps matches TRBD1 (6 bases). This CDR3 spans 15 amino acids. Trimming took 4 bases from V and 9 from J, leaving 18 bases between them. The germline gives CDR1 LNHDA, CDR2 SQIVND (reference sequence). The CDR3 is CASSTSTGMVRELFF. For the CDR3, the DNA is TGTGCCAGTAGTACGTCGACAGGAATGGTGCGGGAGCTGTTTTTT.

The chain carries TRBV4-3 and TRBJ2-1, with 9 bases aligning to TRBD2. The CDR3 extends over 18 amino acids. The V and J ends lost 1 base and 0 bases, in that order; junction bases with no gene match: 7. Germline assignment: CDR1 LGHNA and CDR2 YSLEER. CDR3 region: CASSQGRLAGSSYNEQFF. The CDR3 DNA reads TGCGCCAGCAGCCAAGGTCGGCTAGCGGGAAGCTCCTACAATGAGCAGTTCTTC.

The genes are TRBV29-1 and TRBJ2-3, with D possibly TRBD1 on 6 matching bases. V was shortened by 7 bases and J by 6 bases, with 20 bases between the two germline ends. Germline CDR1 reads SQVTM; CDR2 reads ANQGSEA. This CDR3 region has 14 residues. The CDR3 spells CSARPRGPEDTQYF. CDR3 DNA: TGCAGCGCCAGACCCAGGGGCCCCGAGGATACGCAGTATTTT.

This chain links TRBV7-2 with TRBJ2-1; 11 bases align to TRBD2. The V gene's germline CDR1 is SGHTA and CDR2 FQGNSA. Trimming cost V 5 bases and J 8 bases; bases outside gene matches: 14. The CDR3 has 17 amino acids. CDR3 region: CASSGNSGRAFSYEQFF. The DNA for the CDR3 is TGTGCCAGCAGCGGCAATAGCGGGAGGGCCTTTAGCTATGAGCAGTTCTTC.

The J gene is TRBJ2-1, the V gene TRBV19, with no clear D. Germline lookup yields CDR1 LNHDA and CDR2 SQIVND (reference sequence). The CDR3 is made up of 15 amino acids. V shed 5 bases and J shed 1 base, with 12 bases lying between them. In nucleotides, the CDR3 is TGTGCCAGTAGTCAAACTGCCCAATCCTACAATGAGCAGTTCTTC. Protein product: CASSQTAQSYNEQFF.

This clone was seen just once. V is TRBV2 and J is TRBJ1-1, with D possibly matching TRBD1 (5 bases). Trimming removed 6 bases at V and 2 bases at J, with 10 bases between. This CDR3 spans 13 amino acids. Germline V lookup: CDR1 SNHLY, CDR2 FYNNEI. DNA of the CDR3: TGTGCCAGCAGCCCCAGGGATAACACTGAAGCTTTCTTT. Residues: CASSPRDNTEAFF.

In DNA form, the CDR3 reads TGTGCCAGTAGTATAGGCCACTATCGTTATGAGCAGTTCTTC. Its translation: CASSIGHYRYEQFF. V gene TRBV19 combines with J gene TRBJ2-1; D unclear. This CDR3 has 14 amino acids. Between the trimmed V and J ends, which lost 1 base and 8 bases, there was a span of 12 bases. Per the germline V gene, CDR1 is LNHDA and CDR2 is SQIVND (reference sequence).

This clone was observed a few times. Other DNA sequences in the same sample also yield this CDR3. CDR3 DNA sequence: TGTGCCAGCAGCTTTGGGGGGAATGAGCAGTTCTTC. Residues: CASSFGGNEQFF. The chain recombines TRBV5-4 with TRBJ2-1, with a weak D call TRBD2 (6 bases). Trimming pared 2 bases from V and 7 bases from J, leaving 7 bases between. This CDR3 has 12 residues. Per germline, CDR1 SGHNT and CDR2 YYREEE (reference sequence).

The chain recombines TRBV6-5 with TRBJ2-7, with 8 nucleotides matching TRBD1. Per germline, CDR1 MNHEY and CDR2 SVGAGI. The CDR3 extends over 14 amino acids. Trimming took 6 bases from V and 0 from J; bases not matched to a gene: 4. The CDR3 spells CASRPGTGSYEQYF. The DNA of the CDR3 is TGTGCCAGCAGGCCCGGGACAGGCTCCTACGAGCAGTACTTC.